This T cell receptor beta chain was recovered during a study of OX40 agonist ivuxolimab in advanced cancers. The wider study: The treatment was a fully human IgG2 OX40 agonist, ivuxolimab. Every 2 weeks, patients got intravenous ivuxolimab at one of six dose levels (0.01-10 mg/kg). Therapy given before enrollment (anti-PD-1, anti-PD-L1 or anti-CTLA-4) was allowed, and over 35% had some.

Sequencing was performed with immunoSEQ multiplex PCR; in TCRdb, only in-frame clones are kept and a portion is missing. The sample has more than 40,000 clones, 70% to 80% seen once; the top ten hold around 2.5%. Autoimmune disease history or systemic immunosuppression barred patients. The sequence derives from an adult with an advanced solid tumor such as melanoma, head and neck, liver or kidney cancer. The sequencing used CD4+ or CD8+ T cells sorted from blood, collected in a trial of the OX40 agonist ivuxolimab.

CDR3 sequence: CASSYGGATNEKLFF. DNA of the CDR3: TGTGCCAGCAGTTACGGGGGCGCAACTAATGAAAAACTGTTTTTT. The gene calls are TRBV28 and TRBJ1-4; TRBD1 is a possible D gene (6 bases). This CDR3 has 15 residues. CDR1 MDHEN and CDR2 SYDVKM come from the germline V gene. The V gene lost 4 bases and the J gene lost 0 bases, with 9 bases spanning the gap.